The 17 T cell receptor beta chains below come from one sample, sequenced in a study of blood T cell repertoires in COVID-19. The table came from immunoSEQ multiplex PCR; TCRdb's copy has only in-frame clones and leaves some out. The sample lists 50,000 to 75,000 clones; about 78% were seen once. Sequencing was performed on peripheral blood. The receptors come from a man older than 75 with active or convalescent COVID-19.

V usage is TRBV6-5 and J usage is TRBJ2-7; a possible D gene is TRBD2 (7 bases). The V end was cut by 0 bases, the J end by 2 bases, with 11 bases between. The CDR3 is 15 amino acids. CDR1 is MNHEY and CDR2 is SVGAGI in the germline V gene. CDR3 DNA: TGTGCCAGCAGTTACTCGAGGGGGGGAGCCTACGAGCAGTACTTC. It codes for CASSYSRGGAYEQYF.

This chain uses TRBV24-1 with TRBJ2-2; possible D gene TRBD1, 6 bases. Per germline, CDR1 KGHDR and CDR2 SFDVKD. The length of the CDR3 is 13 residues. Between the trimmed V and J ends, which lost 3 bases and 9 bases, there was a span of 10 bases. The DNA of the CDR3 is TGTGCCACCAGTGATATCCGGGACAGGGAGCTGTTTTTT. This encodes CATSDIRDRELFF.

This clone was found once. The CDR3 protein is CASSETANYGYTF. DNA for the CDR3: TGTGCCAGCTCAGAGACAGCTAACTATGGCTACACCTTC. This sequence joins TRBV18 and TRBJ1-2; D is perhaps TRBD1 (5 bases). Germline V CDR1 and CDR2: KGHSH, LQKENI. Trimming shortened V by 5 bases and J by 0 bases, and 7 bases separated the two germline ends. This CDR3 comprises 13 residues.

The rearrangement links TRBV6-1 to TRBJ1-5, with 7 bases lining up with TRBD1. This CDR3 contains 14 residues. Germline V gene sequence: CDR1 MNHNS, CDR2 SASEGT. The V gene end was trimmed by 3 bases and the J gene end by 11 bases; junction bases not matched to a gene: 10. The CDR3 coding sequence is TGTGCCAGCAGTGATACAGGGGCCGTGTGGTCCCAGCATTTT. Protein product: CASSDTGAVWSQHF.

The gene calls are TRBV7-2 and TRBJ1-3; no reliable D call. CDR3 size: 15 residues. The germline V and J ends were trimmed by 2 bases and 2 bases, with 10 bases remaining between them. Germline CDR1 is SGHTA and CDR2 is FQGNSA. CDR3 DNA: TGTGCCAGCAGCTTAATGTCCTTAACTGGAAACACCATATATTTT. Protein sequence: CASSLMSLTGNTIYF. The full variable domain, rest sourced from reference TRBV7-2 and TRBJ1-3, is GAGVSQSPSNKVTEKGKDVELRCDPISGHTALYWYRQSLGQGLEFLIYFQGNSAPDKSGLPSDRFSAERTGGSVSTLTIQRTQQEDSAVYLCASSLMSLTGNTIYFGEGSWLTVV.

The chain carries TRBV3-1 (or the pseudogene TRBV3-2) and TRBJ1-1; 11 nucleotides line up with TRBD1. The V gene end was trimmed by 0 bases and the J gene end by 10 bases; junction bases not matched to a gene: 4. This CDR3 is 14 amino acids long. Germline lookup yields CDR1 LGHDT and CDR2 YNNKEL (reference sequence). The CDR3 region has the DNA TGTGCCAGCAGCCAAGATGGGACAGGGGGGACAGCTTTCTTT. It encodes CASSQDGTGGTAFF.

The rearrangement links TRBV19 to TRBJ2-7; 7 bases match TRBD1. The CDR3 totals 14 residues. The junction had 5 bases not matched to a gene; V was cut back by 4 bases and J by 2 bases. Germline V gives CDR1 LNHDA, CDR2 SQIVND (reference sequence). CDR3 amino acids: CASSTRQGAYEQYF. As DNA, the CDR3 is TGTGCCAGTAGTACCCGACAGGGAGCCTACGAGCAGTACTTC. Full variable domain (outside the CDR3, taken from reference TRBV19 and TRBJ2-7): DGGITQSPKYLFRKEGQNVTLSCEQNLNHDAMYWYRQDPGQGLRLIYYSQIVNDFQKGDIAEGYSVSREKKESFPLTVTSAQKNPTAFYLCASSTRQGAYEQYFGPGTRLTVT.

The chain links TRBV28 to TRBJ2-7, with 9 bases identical to TRBD1. Germline V gene sequence: CDR1 MDHEN, CDR2 SYDVKM. V was pared by 3 bases and J by 2 bases, with 5 bases of the junction left unmatched. The CDR3 totals 15 residues. The CDR3 DNA is TGTGCCAGCAGTTTGGGGACAGGGAGGGCCTACGAGCAGTACTTC. Residues: CASSLGTGRAYEQYF.

This clone was seen repeatedly, ten times or more. The genes are TRBV24-1 and TRBJ2-7; TRBD1 is a possible D gene (5 bases). Trimming took off 8 bases at V and 2 bases at J, with 15 bases between the two ends. Germline CDR1 reads KGHDR; CDR2 reads SFDVKD. CDR3 size: 14 residues. CDR3 bases: TGTGCCACCACCCATTCCGACAGACCCTACGAGCAGTACTTC. Translation gives CATTHSDRPYEQYF.

The chain recombines TRBV4-2 with TRBJ1-2; D not resolved. This CDR3 region has 13 residues. Per the germline V gene, CDR1 is LGHNA and CDR2 is YNFKEQ. V lost 0 bases to trimming and J lost 7 bases, with 9 bases between them. CDR3 coding DNA: TGTGCCAGCAGCCAAGATCGGGGAGGTGGCTACACCTTC. Amino acids: CASSQDRGGGYTF.

This chain links TRBV5-1 with TRBJ1-1; a possible D gene is TRBD1 (5 bases). From germline, CDR1 is SGHRS and CDR2 YFSETQ. The CDR3 has 14 residues. V lost 7 bases to trimming and J lost 6 bases, with 19 bases between them. The DNA of the CDR3 is TGCGCCAGCTGGATCGGGCGGGGGGAATCTGAAGCTTTCTTT. Protein sequence: CASWIGRGESEAFF.

The chain is built from TRBV3-1 (or the pseudogene TRBV3-2) and TRBJ2-3; 8 nucleotides agree with TRBD2. Germline V lookup: CDR1 LGHDT, CDR2 YNNKEL (reference sequence). CDR3 length equals 15 residues. Trimming took 1 base from V and 0 from J; bases not matched to a gene: 0. CDR3 bases: TGTGCCAGCAGCCAAGGGACTAGCAGCACAGATACGCAGTATTTT. Translating it yields CASSQGTSSTDTQYF.

This clone appeared a single time. The V gene is TRBV6-5, the J gene TRBJ2-2; weak D call: TRBD2 (5 bases). The CDR3 spans 14 residues. Germline V gene sequence: CDR1 MNHEY, CDR2 SVGAGI. The germline V and J ends were trimmed by 6 bases and 0 bases, with 8 bases remaining between them. This chain's CDR3 is CASRRDPNTGELFF. As DNA, the CDR3 is TGTGCCAGCAGGAGGGATCCGAACACCGGGGAGCTGTTTTTT.

The chain has TRBV2 and TRBJ1-3; 8 nucleotides line up with TRBD1. Germline CDR1 and CDR2: SNHLY and FYNNEI. CDR3 length: 16 amino acids. V lost 4 bases to trimming and J lost 0 bases; unmatched junction nucleotides: 5. The CDR3 DNA follows: TGTGCCAGCAGTGCAGGGGGCAGCCTCTCTGGAAACACCATATATTTT. The encoded protein is CASSAGGSLSGNTIYF.

This clone was observed a single time. The CDR3 loop is CASSQDFTYEQYF. In DNA, the CDR3 is TGTGCCAGCAGCCAAGATTTCACATACGAGCAGTACTTC. The gene calls are TRBV3-1 (or the pseudogene TRBV3-2) and TRBJ2-7, with D hard to call. V was pared by 0 bases and J by 4 bases, with 7 bases between. This CDR3 comprises 13 residues. Germline CDR1 LGHDT, CDR2 YNNKEL (reference sequence).

This sequence joins TRBV11-2 and TRBJ2-7, with 9 positions matching TRBD2. This CDR3 comprises 14 residues. The germline CDR1 and CDR2 sequences are SGHAT and FQNNGV. V gave up 1 base and J gave up 7 bases; unmatched junction bases: 5. This CDR3 reads CASSLVGLAGEQYF. In DNA, the CDR3 is TGTGCCAGCAGCTTAGTGGGACTAGCCGGGGAGCAGTACTTC.

This chain joins TRBV24-1 and TRBJ2-2; 12 nucleotides agree with TRBD1. This CDR3 has 16 amino acids. After removal of 4 bases from V and 6 bases from J, the junction contained 5 bases not matched to a gene. Germline V gene sequence: CDR1 KGHDR, CDR2 SFDVKD. CDR3 region: CATSEGTGGRAGELFF. Written as DNA, the CDR3 is TGTGCCACCAGTGAGGGGACAGGGGGCCGGGCCGGGGAGCTGTTTTTT.